Below are 12 T cell receptor beta chains sequenced from a single sample in a study of early stage breast cancer tumors. Generated by immunoSEQ multiplex PCR, the TCRdb table keeps only in-frame clones and is missing some. The repertoire has roughly 14,000 clones, 79% of them found once; the top ten carry about 7.6%. The sequencing sample was made of normal breast tissue next to the tumor. Source of these receptors: a person aged 50-59 years with breast cancer.

The genes are TRBV18 and TRBJ1-4; the D gene is possibly TRBD1 (6 bases). V was pared by 3 bases and J by 6 bases, with 8 bases between. Germline V gives CDR1 KGHSH, CDR2 LQKENI. The CDR3 spans 13 residues. CDR3 coding DNA: TGTGCCAGCTCACCCCGGACAGATGAAAAACTGTTTTTT. Its translation: CASSPRTDEKLFF. The full variable domain, in which reference TRBV18 and TRBJ1-4 provide the parts outside the CDR3, is NAGVMQNPRHLVRRRGQEARLRCSPMKGHSHVYWYRQLPEEGLKFMVYLQKENIIDESGMPKERFSAEFPKEGPSILRIQQVVRGDSAAYFCASSPRTDEKLFFGSGTQLSVL.

This rearrangement joins TRBV11-2 to TRBJ2-3; a possible D gene is TRBD1 (5 bases). V was cut by 2 bases and J by 0 bases, with 9 bases left in between. This CDR3 region has 15 residues. The germline CDR1 and CDR2 sequences are SGHAT and FQNNGV. This chain's CDR3 is CASSLSGHSTDTQYF. DNA of the CDR3: TGTGCCAGCAGCTTATCTGGACATAGCACAGATACGCAGTATTTT.

V gene TRBV6-6 combines with J gene TRBJ1-3, with D hard to call. CDR3 length equals 14 residues. Trimming left V 0 bases short and J 7 bases short, with 10 bases between. Germline V lookup: CDR1 MNHNY, CDR2 SVGAGI (reference sequence). The CDR3 DNA is TGTGCCAGCAGTTACTCACGGCTCCCTAACACCATATATTTT. Protein: CASSYSRLPNTIYF.

The rearrangement links TRBV7-2 to TRBJ2-7, with D uncertain. Trimming removed 4 bases at V and 2 bases at J, with 6 bases between. In germline, CDR1 is SGHTA, CDR2 FQGNSA. This CDR3 is 12 amino acids long. CDR3 in amino acids: CASSSQPYEQYF. The CDR3 DNA follows: TGTGCCAGCAGCTCTCAACCCTACGAGCAGTACTTC.

The chain employs TRBV7-2 and TRBJ1-4; the D is unclear. The length of the CDR3 is 16 residues. V shed 5 bases and J shed 7 bases, with 20 bases lying between them. Germline V gene sequence: CDR1 SGHTA, CDR2 FQGNSA. The chain's CDR3 is CASSGPGIRGGEKLFF. In DNA, the CDR3 is TGTGCCAGCAGCGGACCCGGGATACGGGGTGGTGAAAAACTGTTTTTT. The whole variable domain, remainder taken from reference TRBV7-2 and TRBJ1-4, is GAGVSQSPSNKVTEKGKDVELRCDPISGHTALYWYRQSLGQGLEFLIYFQGNSAPDKSGLPSDRFSAERTGGSVSTLTIQRTQQEDSAVYLCASSGPGIRGGEKLFFGSGTQLSVL.

This sequence joins TRBV19 and TRBJ1-2, with D unresolved. Trimming shortened V by 9 bases and J by 4 bases, and 9 bases separated the two germline ends. There are 11 residues in the CDR3. The V gene's germline CDR1 is LNHDA and CDR2 SQIVND (reference sequence). The CDR3 DNA sequence: TGTGCCAGCTATGGGTTCTATGGCTACACCTTC. Protein: CASYGFYGYTF.

The chain recombines TRBV10-2 with TRBJ2-7, with 11 bases that match TRBD2. Germline V lookup: CDR1 WSHSY, CDR2 SAAADI. After removal of 3 bases from V and 4 bases from J, the junction contained 2 bases not matched to a gene. CDR3 size: 14 residues. CDR3 amino acids: CASSDRTSGYEQYF. CDR3 coding DNA: TGCGCCAGCAGTGATCGGACTAGCGGGTACGAGCAGTACTTC.

J is TRBJ2-1 and V is TRBV6-4; the D call may be TRBD1 or TRBD2 (5 bases each). CDR1 is MRHNA and CDR2 is SNTAGT in the germline V gene. Trimming took off 3 bases at V and 7 bases at J, with 16 bases between the two ends. There are 15 residues in the CDR3. The chain's CDR3 is CASSEPGRRMNEQFF. The DNA for the CDR3 is TGTGCCAGCAGTGAACCGGGACGCCGTATGAATGAGCAGTTCTTC.

This chain links TRBV21-1 with TRBJ1-4; TRBD1, the table's D call, was not compared with the DNA. TRBV21-1 is given as a pseudogene. The CDR3 spans 15 residues. CDR3 residues: CASSDRDRDNEKLFF. The CDR3 DNA follows: TGTGCCAGCAGCGATAGGGACAGGGATAATGAAAAACTGTTTTTT.

On this clone: A read error may produce the germline difference seen at one junction end. The chain combines TRBV7-7 with TRBJ2-5; 12 nucleotides align to TRBD2. This CDR3 contains 18 residues. From germline, CDR1 is SSHAT and CDR2 FNYEAQ (reference sequence). The DNA for the CDR3 is TGTGCTAGCAGCCCACGACCTAGGCTAGCGGGAGGGCGAGAGACCCAGTACTTC. As protein: CASSPRPRLAGGRETQYF.

This rearrangement joins TRBV10-3 to TRBJ1-5; D unclear. V was pared by 4 bases and J by 5 bases, with 9 bases between. Germline-derived CDR1 and CDR2 are ENHRY and SYGVKD. CDR3 length: 13 amino acids. In DNA form, the CDR3 reads TGTGCCATCAGTGTGGCGGGAGATCAGCCCCAGCATTTT. It translates to CAISVAGDQPQHF.

This chain links TRBV28 with TRBJ2-1; D is undetermined. Germline V gene sequence: CDR1 MDHEN, CDR2 SYDVKM. The CDR3 runs to 20 residues. V lost 5 bases and J lost 4, with 30 bases in between. The CDR3 protein is CASSPPAGKAIQDLYNEQFF. Here the CDR3 DNA reads TGTGCCAGCAGTCCCCCCGCCGGAAAAGCCATTCAGGACCTATACAATGAGCAGTTCTTC.